Presented here are 25 T cell receptor beta chains from one specimen sequenced in a study of blood T cell repertoires in COVID-19. Generated by immunoSEQ multiplex PCR, the TCRdb table keeps only in-frame clones and is missing some. Among 200,000 to 300,000 clones listed, roughly 85% were seen once. Sequencing used PBMCs or T cells enriched from blood (not recorded which). The receptors stem from a woman aged 45-65 years with acute COVID-19.

This chain connects TRBV7-2 to TRBJ1-2; TRBD1 agrees at 8 bases. Unmatched junction bases numbered 7, after V lost 4 bases and J lost 6 bases. Germline V gives CDR1 SGHTA, CDR2 FQGNSA. The length of the CDR3 is 14 residues. The CDR3 loop reads CASSSSDRAHGYTF. In DNA, the CDR3 is TGTGCCAGCAGCTCTTCGGACAGGGCGCATGGCTACACCTTC.

The table lists this clone with a count of one. V gene TRBV7-2 combines with J gene TRBJ1-4; 7 nucleotides match TRBD1. Germline trimming cut 1 base from V and 8 bases from J; bases unmatched to any gene: 7. The CDR3 covers 15 residues. Germline assignment: CDR1 SGHTA and CDR2 FQGNSA. This CDR3 is CASSLGVGRGEKLFF. The CDR3 DNA sequence: TGTGCCAGCAGCTTAGGTGTGGGCAGGGGGGAAAAACTGTTTTTT.

This clone appeared a few times. The chain has TRBV7-2 and TRBJ1-5; no clear D. The CDR3 runs 14 residues. CDR1 and CDR2 (germline): SGHTA, FQGNSA. V lost 5 bases and J lost 4, with 12 bases in between. This CDR3 reads CASSQQRGNQPQHF. Written as DNA, the CDR3 is TGTGCCAGCAGCCAGCAACGGGGAAATCAGCCCCAGCATTTT. Drawing the rest from reference TRBV7-2 and TRBJ1-5, the complete variable domain is GAGVSQSPSNKVTEKGKDVELRCDPISGHTALYWYRQSLGQGLEFLIYFQGNSAPDKSGLPSDRFSAERTGGSVSTLTIQRTQQEDSAVYLCASSQQRGNQPQHFGDGTRLSIL.

This rearrangement joins TRBV6-5 to TRBJ2-2; 8 nucleotides match TRBD1. J gave up 6 bases and V 5 bases, and 5 bases lay outside the gene matches. The CDR3 has 14 residues. Germline V gene data show CDR1 as MNHEY and CDR2 as SVGAGI. The CDR3 region has the DNA TGTGCCAGCAGTAACCGGGACAGGCCCGGGGAGCTGTTTTTT. It is translated as CASSNRDRPGELFF.

This chain uses TRBV7-2 with TRBJ2-1; D not certain. The length of the CDR3 is 14 residues. Trimming stripped 2 bases from V and 2 bases from J, with 7 bases between. Germline assignment: CDR1 SGHTA and CDR2 FQGNSA. CDR3 in DNA: TGTGCCAGCAGCTTACCTAGTACCTACAATGAGCAGTTCTTC. Encoded protein: CASSLPSTYNEQFF.

The chain links TRBV18 to TRBJ1-4; TRBD1 matches at 7 bases. The CDR3 length is 15 residues. CDR1 and CDR2 (germline): KGHSH, LQKENI. V dropped 3 bases and J dropped 4; count of bases not matched to a gene: 5. The CDR3 DNA reads as TGTGCCAGCTCACCCATAGGGACAGTTAATGAAAAACTGTTTTTT. Its protein product is CASSPIGTVNEKLFF.

This chain connects TRBV7-8 to TRBJ1-2, with D hard to call. V lost 6 bases and J lost 5, with 28 bases in between. Germline V gene lookup returns CDR1 SGHVS and CDR2 FQNEAQ. The CDR3 consists of 18 residues. The CDR3 loop is CASSRTLDGFNLGYGYTF. The CDR3 region has the DNA TGTGCCAGCAGTAGGACTTTGGACGGCTTCAATTTAGGATATGGCTACACCTTC. The full variable domain, its missing parts supplied by reference TRBV7-8 and TRBJ1-2, is GAGVSQSPRYKVAKRGQDVALRCDPISGHVSLFWYQQALGQGPEFLTYFQNEAQLDKSGLPSDRFFAERPEGSVSTLKIQRTQQEDSAVYLCASSRTLDGFNLGYGYTFGSGTRLTVV.

The chain has TRBV6-5 and TRBJ1-1, with 7 bases that match TRBD1. The V gene end was trimmed by 6 bases and the J gene end by 7 bases; junction bases not matched to a gene: 5. The germline V gene encodes CDR1 MNHEY and CDR2 SVGAGI. CDR3 length equals 12 residues. The CDR3: CASRLQGIEAFF. CDR3 DNA: TGTGCCAGCAGGCTACAGGGGATTGAAGCTTTCTTT.

The rearrangement uses TRBV18 and TRBJ2-1; D ambiguous. Germline CDR1 reads KGHSH; CDR2 reads LQKENI. The CDR3 consists of 13 residues. Trimming left V 4 bases short and J 7 bases short, with 11 bases between. The CDR3 bases are TGTGCCAGCTCACTTAGAGAAGTTAATGAGCAGTTCTTC. This gives the protein CASSLREVNEQFF.

This sequence joins TRBV7-8 and TRBJ1-2; 7 bases fit TRBD1. V was clipped by 6 bases and J by 5 bases; unmatched bases: 9. The germline V gene encodes CDR1 SGHVS and CDR2 FQNEAQ. This CDR3 comprises 14 residues. CDR3 sequence (DNA): TGTGCCAGCAGTGGAACAGGGGTACCTTATGGCTACACCTTC. It yields the protein CASSGTGVPYGYTF.

The chain uses TRBV10-3 and TRBJ1-2; no reliable D call. In germline, CDR1 is ENHRY, CDR2 SYGVKD. The CDR3 has 18 amino acids. The V and J ends lost 2 bases and 0 bases respectively, with 19 bases between them. The CDR3 sequence is CAISEGLPRTMSNYGYTF. The CDR3 region has the DNA TGTGCCATCAGTGAGGGACTCCCAAGGACTATGTCTAACTATGGCTACACCTTC.

This rearrangement joins TRBV19 to TRBJ1-1, with a tentative D call TRBD1 (5 bases). V was pared by 7 bases and J by 10 bases, with 22 bases between. Looked up from germline, CDR1 is LNHDA and CDR2 is SQIVND (reference sequence). The CDR3 sequence is 14 residues long. The CDR3 nucleotides are TGTGCCAGTACAAAACCCCCCCCAGGGTTCGGAGCTTTCTTT. Translation gives CASTKPPPGFGAFF.

This clone was picked up one time. The chain recombines TRBV7-9 with TRBJ1-4, with D possibly TRBD1 on 6 matching bases. V dropped 5 bases and J dropped 6 bases, with 16 bases sitting between them. The CDR3 runs to 15 residues. Germline values: CDR1 SEHNR, CDR2 FQNEAQ (reference sequence). CDR3 coding DNA: TGTGCCAGCAGCCCGAGAGGAGGGGGGGATGAAAAACTGTTTTTT. Translation gives CASSPRGGGDEKLFF.

V usage is TRBV6-2 or TRBV6-3 and J usage is TRBJ2-2, with D possibly TRBD1 on 5 matching bases. The CDR3 sequence is 15 residues long. Germline CDR1 MNHEY, CDR2 SVGEGT. V shed 0 bases and J shed 6 bases, with 11 bases lying between them. Here the CDR3 DNA reads TGTGCCAGCAGTTACTCACAGGCGGTACCCGGGGAGCTGTTTTTT. Protein sequence: CASSYSQAVPGELFF.

The chain couples TRBV30 to TRBJ1-1; D is unclear. The V gene lost 5 bases and the J gene lost 4 bases, with 17 bases spanning the gap. This CDR3 is 14 amino acids long. Germline CDR1 is GTSNPN and CDR2 is SVGIG (reference sequence). The CDR3 protein is CAWGGRSNPTEAFF. The CDR3 nucleotides read TGTGCCTGGGGAGGGAGGAGTAACCCCACTGAAGCTTTCTTT.

This clone was seen just once. CDR3 protein: CASSSTGAGTEAFF. CDR3 bases: TGTGCCAGCAGCTCGACAGGGGCCGGCACTGAAGCTTTCTTT. The V call is TRBV7-2, the J call TRBJ1-1, with 8 nucleotides matching TRBD1. Germline loops: CDR1 SGHTA, CDR2 FQGNSA. Trimming cost V 4 bases and J 4 bases; bases outside gene matches: 5. This CDR3 is 14 amino acids long. Based on the CDR3 plus reference TRBV7-2 and TRBJ1-1, the full variable domain is GAGVSQSPSNKVTEKGKDVELRCDPISGHTALYWYRQSLGQGLEFLIYFQGNSAPDKSGLPSDRFSAERTGGSVSTLTIQRTQQEDSAVYLCASSSTGAGTEAFFGQGTRLTVV.

This clone was recorded only once. The same CDR3 can be traced to other DNA sequences in this sample. The chain is built from TRBV14 and TRBJ2-7; no firm D call. Trimming pared 4 bases from V and 3 bases from J, leaving 4 bases between. The CDR3 totals 11 residues. Germline CDR1 SGHDN, CDR2 FVKESK. CDR3 DNA sequence: TGTGCCAGCAGCCGCAGCTACGAGCAGTACTTC. This sequence encodes CASSRSYEQYF.

This clone was detected a few times. V is TRBV9 and J is TRBJ1-3, with D possibly being TRBD1 (6 bases). Germline values: CDR1 SGDLS, CDR2 YYNGEE. This CDR3 contains 17 residues. The V and J ends lost 0 bases and 8 bases respectively, with 21 bases between them. The CDR3 region has the DNA TGTGCCAGCAGCGTAGGGAACAGGGCCAGTATGGGTGACACCATATATTTT. Translated: CASSVGNRASMGDTIYF. Full variable domain (rest looked up from reference TRBV9 and TRBJ1-3): DSGVTQTPKHLITATGQRVTLRCSPRSGDLSVYWYQQSLDQGLQFLIQYYNGEERAKGNILERFSAQQFPDLHSELNLSSLELGDSALYFCASSVGNRASMGDTIYFGEGSWLTVV.

The CDR3 DNA is TGTGCCAGCAATCGGGGTAATTCACCCCTCCACTTT. The encoded protein is CASNRGNSPLHF. The V gene is TRBV6-5, the J gene TRBJ1-6; D is undetermined. Germline loops: CDR1 MNHEY, CDR2 SVGAGI. Deletions cut 7 bases from V and 6 bases from J, with 7 bases between. The CDR3 extends over 12 amino acids.

The chain joins TRBV7-3 to TRBJ1-2, with TRBD1 as a possible D gene (6 bases). CDR3 length: 16 residues. CDR1 is SGHTA and CDR2 is FQGTGA in the germline V gene. Between the trimmed V and J ends, which lost 5 bases and 10 bases, there was a span of 26 bases. DNA of the CDR3: TGTGCCAGCAGCCCGACAGGCAGCAGCTCCCAGGGCGTCTACACCTTC. Amino acid sequence: CASSPTGSSSQGVYTF.

The chain recombines TRBV6-5 with TRBJ1-2; D unresolved. This CDR3 contains 14 residues. V lost 7 bases and J lost 3, with 15 bases in between. In germline, CDR1 is MNHEY, CDR2 SVGAGI. Here the CDR3 DNA reads TGTGCCAGCAAAGAGGGCTCCCGAGACTATGGCTACACCTTC. Protein product: CASKEGSRDYGYTF.

The V gene is TRBV2, the J gene TRBJ1-2, with D uncertain. Per germline, CDR1 SNHLY and CDR2 FYNNEI. V was pared by 2 bases and J by 8 bases, with 15 bases between. The CDR3 runs to 14 residues. CDR3 sequence (DNA): TGTGCCAGCAGTGAAACGGATCTTAACGGGGGCTACACCTTC. Amino acids: CASSETDLNGGYTF.

This chain uses TRBV4-2 with TRBJ2-3; maybe TRBD1 (6 bases). The CDR3 runs to 16 residues. Germline V lookup: CDR1 LGHNA, CDR2 YNFKEQ. The V and J ends lost 0 bases and 1 base respectively, with 11 bases between them. The CDR3 nucleotides are TGTGCCAGCAGCCAAGATCGGGCAGGGGGCACAGATACGCAGTATTTT. It yields the protein CASSQDRAGGTDTQYF.

The rearrangement joins TRBV12-3 or TRBV12-4 to TRBJ1-5; TRBD1 agrees at 8 bases. The CDR3 has 13 amino acids. Trimming took 6 bases from V and 7 from J; bases not matched to a gene: 5. Here the CDR3 DNA reads TGTGCCAGCAGCGGACAGGGTAGCCAGCCCCAGCATTTT. Translated, it gives CASSGQGSQPQHF.

The V call is TRBV3-1 (or the pseudogene TRBV3-2), the J call TRBJ2-7; no clear D gene. Trimming shortened V by 0 bases and J by 2 bases, and 8 bases separated the two germline ends. Germline-derived CDR1 and CDR2 are LGHDT and YNNKEL (reference sequence). The CDR3 totals 14 residues. The CDR3 nucleotides read TGTGCCAGCAGCCAAGATCGAGAACCCTACGAGCAGTACTTC. Its protein product is CASSQDREPYEQYF.